Listed here are 21 T cell receptor beta chains from one sample, sequenced in a study of blood T cell repertoires in COVID-19. Some clones are missing from TCRdb's copy, which holds only in-frame ones; the method was immunoSEQ multiplex PCR. This table holds about 230,000 clones, around 88% found once. The sample was PBMCs or T cells enriched from blood (not recorded which). The receptors derive from a woman in her forties with acute COVID-19.

The chain uses TRBV15 and TRBJ2-3; 9 nucleotides line up with TRBD1. The CDR3 spans 15 residues. The germline V gene has CDR1 LNHNV and CDR2 YYDKDF (reference sequence). With 3 bases clipped from V and 3 bases from J, the junction kept 4 bases outside the gene matches. The chain's CDR3 is CATSSRQGVTDTQYF. The CDR3 bases are TGTGCCACCAGCAGCAGACAGGGGGTGACAGATACGCAGTATTTT.

This chain links TRBV9 with TRBJ2-3; 8 bases are a match to TRBD2. CDR3 length: 15 residues. V lost 4 bases to trimming and J lost 3 bases; unmatched junction nucleotides: 7. Germline V CDR1 and CDR2: SGDLS, YYNGEE. CDR3 bases: TGTGCCAGCAGCCCTTCCGGGGGGGGGACAGATACGCAGTATTTT. Its protein is CASSPSGGGTDTQYF.

The V gene is TRBV7-9, the J gene TRBJ2-1; 8 nucleotides line up with TRBD2. The CDR3 totals 15 residues. V shed 5 bases and J 2 bases; nucleotides not matched to a gene: 5. Germline CDR1 is SEHNR and CDR2 is FQNEAQ (reference sequence). CDR3 DNA sequence: TGTGCCAGCAGCGTCAGCGGGGGCCCCTACAATGAGCAGTTCTTC. Its protein product is CASSVSGGPYNEQFF.

The chain uses TRBV5-1 and TRBJ2-3; 10 positions match TRBD2. Germline CDR1 reads SGHRS; CDR2 reads YFSETQ. Unmatched junction bases numbered 8, after V lost 0 bases and J lost 4 bases. The CDR3 length is 17 residues. The CDR3 DNA reads as TGCGCCAGCAGCTTGGCCCCTAGCGGGAGTTCGTCAGATACGCAGTATTTT. This encodes CASSLAPSGSSSDTQYF.

The chain links TRBV25-1 to TRBJ1-2, with 8 bases lining up with TRBD1. The CDR3 contains 17 residues. Trimming at V came to 1 base and at J to 1 base, leaving 8 bases not matched to a gene. From germline, CDR1 is MGHDK and CDR2 SYGVNS. This chain's CDR3 is CASSESPRQGRNYGYTF. As DNA, the CDR3 is TGTGCCAGCAGTGAATCCCCCCGACAGGGGCGTAACTATGGCTACACCTTC.

This sequence joins TRBV7-8 and TRBJ2-7; 10 bases are shared with TRBD1. J was trimmed by 7 bases and V by 5 bases; bases with no gene match: 8. The germline V gene encodes CDR1 SGHVS and CDR2 FQNEAQ. This CDR3 spans 14 amino acids. The CDR3 region is CASSPQGQGVEQYV. The CDR3 coding sequence is TGTGCCAGCAGCCCACAAGGACAGGGGGTTGAGCAGTACGTC.

This chain uses TRBV4-1 with TRBJ1-6, with D perhaps TRBD1 (6 bases). V lost 4 bases, J lost 8 bases, and 12 bases lay in between. Looked up from germline, CDR1 is MGHRA and CDR2 is YSYEKL. The CDR3 extends over 14 amino acids. CDR3 in amino acids: CASSRPDSYSPLHF. The DNA for the CDR3 is TGCGCCAGCAGCCGCCCGGACAGTTATTCACCCCTCCACTTT.

This clone has only a few counts. Here the CDR3 reads CASSPRIGQGATGELFF. CDR3 in DNA: TGTGCCAGCAGCCCAAGGATAGGGCAGGGGGCCACCGGGGAGCTGTTTTTT. The gene calls are TRBV3-1 (or the pseudogene TRBV3-2) and TRBJ2-2; TRBD1 matches 8 bases. This CDR3 is 17 amino acids long. The V segment lost 4 bases and the J segment 4 bases; nucleotides outside the gene matches: 11. Germline CDR1 is LGHDT and CDR2 is YNNKEL (reference sequence).

The chain recombines TRBV10-1 with TRBJ1-2; 10 positions agree with TRBD1. This CDR3 spans 17 amino acids. Losses at the gene ends were 4 bases for V and 0 bases for J; bases not matched to a gene: 8. Germline V gene data show CDR1 as WNHNN and CDR2 as SYGVQD (reference sequence). CDR3 DNA sequence: TGCGCCAGCAGTGGTGGGACAGGGGATATAGCTAACTATGGCTACACCTTC. Its translation: CASSGGTGDIANYGYTF.

The CDR3 DNA follows: TGTGCCATCACCGACAGCCTTCAGTTCTATGGCTACACCTTC. Encoded protein: CAITDSLQFYGYTF. The chain is built from TRBV10-3 and TRBJ1-2; perhaps TRBD1 as D (5 bases). CDR3 length equals 14 residues. Trimming removed 7 bases from V and 4 bases from J, with 16 bases in between. Germline CDR1 ENHRY, CDR2 SYGVKD.

The rearrangement uses TRBV9 and TRBJ1-2; no firm D call. The CDR3 sequence is 12 residues long. The germline V and J ends were trimmed by 6 bases and 4 bases, with 10 bases remaining between them. CDR1 and CDR2 (germline): SGDLS, YYNGEE. The DNA of the CDR3 is TGTGCCAGCAATTTGGCAGGCTATGGCTACACCTTC. This translates into CASNLAGYGYTF.

The CDR3 loop is CAISERGTANTGELFF. CDR3 bases: TGTGCCATCAGTGAAAGAGGGACAGCGAACACCGGGGAGCTGTTTTTT. The chain is built from TRBV10-3 and TRBJ2-2; TRBD1 matches at 7 bases. V was clipped by 3 bases and J by 0 bases; unmatched bases: 4. Germline values: CDR1 ENHRY, CDR2 SYGVKD. The CDR3 is made up of 16 amino acids.

This clone was picked up a small number of times. The V gene is TRBV29-1, the J gene TRBJ2-1; the match to TRBD1 covers 9 bases. The junction had 9 bases not matched to a gene; V was cut back by 4 bases and J by 2 bases. CDR3 length equals 16 residues. Germline V gives CDR1 SQVTM, CDR2 ANQGSEA. DNA for the CDR3: TGCAGCGTTGCCCACAACGACAGGGGGGCCTACAATGAGCAGTTCTTC. As protein: CSVAHNDRGAYNEQFF.

The V and J genes are TRBV29-1 and TRBJ2-5, with D perhaps matching TRBD1 (5 bases). V was trimmed by 5 bases and J by 5 bases, leaving 12 bases between them. Germline assignment: CDR1 SQVTM and CDR2 ANQGSEA. This CDR3 has 12 amino acids. This CDR3 is CSVRREVETQYF. The CDR3 DNA follows: TGCAGCGTTCGCAGGGAAGTGGAGACCCAGTACTTC.

The chain has TRBV7-9 and TRBJ2-3; 8 bases map to TRBD2. The CDR3 contains 15 residues. The V and J ends lost 1 base and 4 bases, in that order; junction bases with no gene match: 4. The germline V gene encodes CDR1 SEHNR and CDR2 FQNEAQ (reference sequence). CDR3 amino acids: CASSLDRGGSDTQYF. In DNA form, the CDR3 reads TGTGCCAGCAGCTTAGACCGGGGGGGCTCAGATACGCAGTATTTT.

The chain joins TRBV29-1 to TRBJ1-1, with D maybe TRBD1 (5 bases). The CDR3 runs 12 residues. Trimming stripped 7 bases from V and 7 bases from J, with 16 bases between. The germline CDR1 and CDR2 sequences are SQVTM and ANQGSEA. For the CDR3, the DNA is TGCAGCGCCCCGGGGTTCGGGGGTGAAGCTTTCTTT. Translation: CSAPGFGGEAFF.

The chain carries TRBV25-1 and TRBJ2-2, with D tentatively TRBD1 (6 bases). V lost 2 bases and J 0 bases, leaving 13 bases between the germline ends. This CDR3 has 17 amino acids. From germline, CDR1 is MGHDK and CDR2 SYGVNS. CDR3 amino acids: CASSEGGLSPNTGELFF. In DNA form, the CDR3 reads TGTGCCAGCAGTGAAGGGGGCTTATCACCGAACACCGGGGAGCTGTTTTTT.

The V gene is TRBV5-8, the J gene TRBJ1-4, with a tentative D call TRBD1 (5 bases). CDR1 SGHTS and CDR2 YDEGEE come from the germline V gene. Trimming left V 0 bases short and J 5 bases short, with 11 bases between. There are 15 residues in the CDR3. The CDR3 coding sequence is TGTGCCAGCAGCTTGGATTATAGGGGAAATGAAAAACTGTTTTTT. It yields the protein CASSLDYRGNEKLFF.

This sequence joins TRBV5-8 and TRBJ2-5; 14 nucleotides agree with TRBD2. Germline V gene data show CDR1 as SGHTS and CDR2 as YDEGEE. V was pared by 0 bases and J by 1 base, with 5 bases of the junction left unmatched. The CDR3 contains 18 residues. In DNA form, the CDR3 reads TGTGCCAGCAGCTTGGGACTAGCGGGAGGGCCTGTCCAAGAGACCCAGTACTTC. It codes for CASSLGLAGGPVQETQYF. The variable domain in full, with the rest retrieved from reference TRBV5-8 and TRBJ2-5, is EAGVTQSPTHLIKTRGQQATLRCSPISGHTSVYWYQQALGLGLQFLLWYDEGEERNRGNFPPRFSGRQFPNYSSELNVNALELEDSALYLCASSLGLAGGPVQETQYFGPGTRLLVL.

CDR3 sequence (DNA): TGTGCCACCAGTGATTCCGGGGAAAACACTGAAGCTTTCTTT. It specifies CATSDSGENTEAFF. The J gene is TRBJ1-1, the V gene TRBV24-1; unclear D gene. The V end lost 2 bases, the J end lost 2 bases, and 8 bases lay between the germline ends. The CDR3 spans 14 residues. Germline values: CDR1 KGHDR, CDR2 SFDVKD.

V usage is TRBV28 and J usage is TRBJ1-2; no clear D. Germline-derived CDR1 and CDR2 are MDHEN and SYDVKM. V was clipped by 5 bases and J by 0 bases, with 10 bases between them. The CDR3 is made up of 14 amino acids. The DNA for the CDR3 is TGTGCCAGCAGTCCCTGGGAGCCTAACTATGGCTACACCTTC. Amino acid sequence: CASSPWEPNYGYTF.